These 8 T cell receptor beta chains were all obtained from the same sample, sequenced in a study of T cells in localized non-small cell lung cancer. TCRdb's copy holds only in-frame clones and misses some; the assay was immunoSEQ multiplex PCR. Here the sample spans about 40,000 clones, 75% to 90% being singletons. The material was peripheral blood, obtained before any cancer treatment. The receptors were gathered from a man aged 35 to 70 with stage I lung adenocarcinoma.

The chain couples TRBV15 to TRBJ2-3; D unclear. V lost 1 base, J lost 2 bases, and 7 bases lay in between. From germline, CDR1 is LNHNV and CDR2 YYDKDF (reference sequence). This CDR3 has 14 residues. In nucleotides, the CDR3 is TGTGCCACCAGCAGAGGTTCACCCACAGATACGCAGTATTTT. Translation: CATSRGSPTDTQYF.

The chain carries TRBV4-3 and TRBJ2-6; D gene uncertain. Germline assignment: CDR1 LGHNA and CDR2 YSLEER. CDR3 length: 15 residues. The V end was cut by 0 bases, the J end by 6 bases, with 9 bases between. CDR3 in amino acids: CASSQDPLLANVLTF. CDR3 DNA sequence: TGCGCCAGCAGCCAAGATCCCCTACTGGCCAACGTCCTGACTTTC.

The chain recombines TRBV28 with TRBJ2-1, with 7 bases that match TRBD2. CDR1 MDHEN and CDR2 SYDVKM come from the germline V gene. After removal of 5 bases from V and 5 bases from J, the junction contained 9 bases not matched to a gene. This CDR3 comprises 15 residues. The CDR3 nucleotides are TGTGCCAGCAGTAAAGGGCTTAGCGGGCACAATGAGCAGTTCTTC. It specifies CASSKGLSGHNEQFF.

The chain has TRBV5-1 and TRBJ2-1; D assignment may be TRBD1 or TRBD2 (7 bases each). Germline V gene data show CDR1 as SGHRS and CDR2 as YFSETQ. The CDR3 covers 15 residues. Between the trimmed V and J ends, which lost 2 bases and 8 bases, there was a span of 17 bases. The CDR3 loop is CASSFRLPGGDEQFF. The CDR3 DNA reads as TGCGCCAGCAGCTTTCGGCTCCCAGGGGGGGATGAGCAGTTCTTC.

V and J are TRBV7-9 and TRBJ1-5, with D perhaps matching TRBD1 (5 bases). The CDR3 consists of 15 residues. Trimming shortened V by 5 bases and J by 4 bases, and 15 bases separated the two germline ends. The germline CDR1 and CDR2 sequences are SEHNR and FQNEAQ (reference sequence). In nucleotides, the CDR3 is TGTGCCAGCAGCGAAGGGGACCAGGTAAATCAGCCCCAGCATTTT. Protein product: CASSEGDQVNQPQHF.

The chain has TRBV11-1 and TRBJ1-2; D remains unclear. Germline V gene sequence: CDR1 SGHAT, CDR2 FQDESV (reference sequence). Trimming took 3 bases from V and 5 from J, leaving 7 bases between them. CDR3 size: 12 residues. The CDR3 here is CASSLDHYGYTF. The CDR3 DNA reads TGTGCCAGCAGCTTGGATCATTATGGCTACACCTTC.

This chain connects TRBV2 to TRBJ2-7; maybe TRBD1 (5 bases). The V end was cut by 6 bases, the J end by 3 bases, with 12 bases between. Germline lookup yields CDR1 SNHLY and CDR2 FYNNEI. This CDR3 contains 13 residues. The CDR3 DNA reads TGTGCCAGCAGAAGAGACAGCAACTACGAGCAGTACTTC. It specifies CASRRDSNYEQYF.

V gene TRBV28 combines with J gene TRBJ2-5; tentatively, D is TRBD2 (6 bases). Germline V gene lookup returns CDR1 MDHEN and CDR2 SYDVKM. This CDR3 region has 15 residues. With 2 bases removed from V and 5 bases from J, the gap between germline ends came to 15 bases. CDR3 nucleotides: TGTGCCAGCAGTTTAGAGAGCGGGTTGTGGGAGACCCAGTACTTC. This gives the protein CASSLESGLWETQYF.